This T cell receptor beta chain was retrieved from a study of T-cell memory formation after mild COVID-19. The sample holds a few counts of this clonotype. TCRdb used MiXCR to reprocess the 5' RACE reads, holding one entry per CDR3 protein. In the table there are over 130,000 distinct CDR3 sequences, 14% of which are singletons. Trimming left V 5 bases short and J 2 bases short, with 2 bases between. CDR3 length: 11 residues. In germline, CDR1 is SEHNR, CDR2 FQNEAQ (reference sequence). The specimen sequenced was PBMCs or a T cell subset sorted from them (not recorded which). This chain connects TRBV7-9 to TRBJ2-3; no reliable D call. The receptor was derived from an adult woman who had mild COVID-19 (a few samples of this study predate the infection). Cell type and time point are not known. CDR3 bases: TGTGCCAGCAGCCCCACAGATACGCAGTATTTT. Its protein is CASSPTDTQYF.